This T cell receptor beta chain was documented in a study of PD-1 blockade in classical Hodgkin lymphoma. Only in-frame clones appear in the TCRdb table, and some are missing; sequencing was by immunoSEQ multiplex PCR. Of around 53,000 clones listed, under 80% are singletons. CDR3 length: 15 amino acids. V lost 5 bases to trimming and J lost 1 base; unmatched junction nucleotides: 5. Germline values: CDR1 SEHNR, CDR2 FQNEAQ (reference sequence). Documented time point: cycle 4 day 1 (C4D1), after about 6 weeks of nivolumab. With no exception, relapse followed autologous stem cell transplantation in all patients, and brentuximab vedotin exposure varied. This clone was seen at least ten times. What it binds is unknown. The study, taken as a whole, reports: A reduction in baseline TCR diversity was reportedly seen in newly diagnosed patients relative to healthy donors. The diversity seen at baseline in complete responders resembled that of newly diagnosed patients. The study found that TCR diversity rose significantly by C4D1 in CD4+ but not CD8+ cells.

The chain joins TRBV7-9 to TRBJ2-7; 10 bases line up with TRBD1. This material consisted of peripheral blood mononuclear cells (PBMCs), taken before the fourth cycle of nivolumab. The clonotype comes from a human donor with classical Hodgkin lymphoma. CDR3 protein: CASSHRDRGSYEQYF. The DNA of the CDR3 is TGTGCCAGCAGCCACCGGGACAGGGGTTCCTACGAGCAGTACTTC.